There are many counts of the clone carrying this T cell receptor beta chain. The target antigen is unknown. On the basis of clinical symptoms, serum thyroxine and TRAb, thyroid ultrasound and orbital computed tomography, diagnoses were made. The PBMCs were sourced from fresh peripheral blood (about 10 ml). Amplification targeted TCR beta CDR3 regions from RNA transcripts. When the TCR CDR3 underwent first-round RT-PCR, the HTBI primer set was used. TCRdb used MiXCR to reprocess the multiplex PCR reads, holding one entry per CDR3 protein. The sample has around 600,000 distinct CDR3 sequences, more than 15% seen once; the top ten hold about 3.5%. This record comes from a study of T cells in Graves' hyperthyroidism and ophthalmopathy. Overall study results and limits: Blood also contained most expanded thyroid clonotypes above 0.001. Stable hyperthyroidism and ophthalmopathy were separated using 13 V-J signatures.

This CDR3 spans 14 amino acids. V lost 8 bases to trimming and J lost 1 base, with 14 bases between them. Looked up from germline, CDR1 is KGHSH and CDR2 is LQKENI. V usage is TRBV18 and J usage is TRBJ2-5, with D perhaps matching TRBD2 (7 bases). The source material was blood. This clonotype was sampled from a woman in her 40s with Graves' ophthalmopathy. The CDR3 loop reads CASGEGQVQETQYF. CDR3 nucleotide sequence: TGTGCCAGCGGGGAGGGACAAGTCCAAGAGACCCAGTACTTC. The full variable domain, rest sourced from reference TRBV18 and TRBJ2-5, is NAGVMQNPRHLVRRRGQEARLRCSPMKGHSHVYWYRQLPEEGLKFMVYLQKENIIDESGMPKERFSAEFPKEGPSILRIQQVVRGDSAAYFCASGEGQVQETQYFGPGTRLLVL.